A single sample gave rise to the 28 T cell receptor beta chains below, sequenced in a study of blood T cells in healthy people across ages. Together with a sample-barcoded 5' primer, a J-beta primer mix was included in a second PCR lasting about 6 to 11 cycles. A single record per CDR3 protein comes from TCRdb applying MiXCR to the 5' RACE reads. The sample holds about 930,000 distinct CDR3 sequences, about 28% seen once. The same data also went into a second study, on T cells of mothers and their children.

What was sequenced was blood. The receptors here all came from a woman in her thirties or forties in good health.

This rearrangement joins TRBV2 to TRBJ1-1; 7 bases are a match to TRBD1. After removal of 2 bases from V and 3 bases from J, the junction contained 15 bases not matched to a gene. The CDR3 is 18 amino acids. The germline CDR1 and CDR2 sequences are SNHLY and FYNNEI. For the CDR3, the DNA is TGTGCCAGCAGTGAATCCCCTACCGGGACAGTTACCTACACTGAAGCTTTCTTT. This gives the protein CASSESPTGTVTYTEAFF.

This clonotype has ten or more counts. The CDR3 protein is CASRYRTSGTDTQYF. The CDR3, as DNA: TGCGCCAGCAGGTACCGGACTAGCGGCACAGATACGCAGTATTTT. V usage is TRBV5-1 and J usage is TRBJ2-3, with 9 bases lining up with TRBD2. Germline values: CDR1 SGHRS, CDR2 YFSETQ. The CDR3 is 15 amino acids. The V and J ends lost 5 bases and 1 base, in that order; junction bases with no gene match: 5.

This clonotype was detected only a few times. The V and J genes are TRBV5-1 and TRBJ2-6; 10 bases are a match to TRBD1. The CDR3 runs 18 residues. Per the germline V gene, CDR1 is SGHRS and CDR2 is YFSETQ. J lost 2 bases, V lost 4 bases, and 9 bases had no gene match. The CDR3 loop is CASSLAGDRGAGANVLTF. The DNA for the CDR3 is TGCGCCAGCAGCCTGGCCGGGGACAGGGGTGCTGGGGCCAACGTCCTGACTTTC.

There are a few counts of this clonotype. V is TRBV28 and J is TRBJ2-1; D unclear. V was pared by 6 bases and J by 5 bases, with 17 bases between. Germline CDR1 is MDHEN and CDR2 is SYDVKM. CDR3 length: 15 residues. CDR3 in amino acids: CASSLPGLYNNEQFF. DNA of the CDR3: TGTGCCAGCAGCTTACCGGGTCTTTATAACAATGAGCAGTTCTTC. The full variable domain, in which reference TRBV28 and TRBJ2-1 provide the parts outside the CDR3, is DVKVTQSSRYLVKRTGEKVFLECVQDMDHENMFWYRQDPGLGLRLIYFSYDVKMKEKGDIPEGYSVSREKKERFSLILESASTNQTSMYLCASSLPGLYNNEQFFGPGTRLTVL.

The chain joins TRBV4-1 to TRBJ1-1, with D tentatively TRBD1 (5 bases). The CDR3 length is 16 residues. Germline lookup yields CDR1 MGHRA and CDR2 YSYEKL. V lost 4 bases and J 3 bases, leaving 18 bases between the germline ends. The DNA of the CDR3 is TGCGCCAGCAGCCGAACCCGAACGGGGGGAGACACTGAAGCTTTCTTT. Its translation: CASSRTRTGGDTEAFF.

There are many counts of this clonotype. This chain joins TRBV20-1 and TRBJ1-5; 8 bases are a match to TRBD1. The ends lost 5 bases at V and 3 bases at J; junction bases unmatched: 9. Germline-derived CDR1 and CDR2 are DFQATT and SNEGSKA (reference sequence). The CDR3 runs to 15 residues. The CDR3 protein is CSAGIGTGFNQPQHF. In DNA form, the CDR3 reads TGCAGTGCTGGAATTGGGACAGGCTTCAATCAGCCCCAGCATTTT.

The chain recombines TRBV7-9 with TRBJ1-5; 7 nucleotides align to TRBD1. Germline-derived CDR1 and CDR2 are SEHNR and FQNEAQ (reference sequence). J gave up 8 bases and V 1 base, and 2 bases lay outside the gene matches. CDR3 length equals 13 residues. As DNA, the CDR3 is TGTGCCAGCAGCTTAGGGCAGGGGGAGCCCCAGCATTTT. The encoded protein is CASSLGQGEPQHF.

This chain connects TRBV20-1 to TRBJ2-1; D remains unclear. CDR1 and CDR2 from the germline V gene are DFQATT and SNEGSKA (reference sequence). The CDR3 extends over 16 amino acids. V was cut by 4 bases and J by 0 bases, with 16 bases left in between. The CDR3 DNA sequence: TGCAGTGCTATCCCTGCCAAGTTAATCTCCTACAATGAGCAGTTCTTC. Its protein product is CSAIPAKLISYNEQFF.

This clonotype was observed many times. V usage is TRBV11-2 and J usage is TRBJ1-6; no firm D call. This CDR3 region has 14 residues. Between the trimmed V and J ends, which lost 3 bases and 7 bases, there was a span of 10 bases. Germline CDR1 and CDR2: SGHAT and FQNNGV. The CDR3 DNA reads TGTGCCAGCAGCTTTCGGACGGGGAATTCACCCCTCCACTTT. Translated: CASSFRTGNSPLHF. Looking up the rest from reference TRBV11-2 and TRBJ1-6 gives the full variable domain: EAGVAQSPRYKIIEKRQSVAFWCNPISGHATLYWYQQILGQGPKLLIQFQNNGVVDDSQLPKDRFSAERLKGVDSTLKIQPAKLEDSAVYLCASSFRTGNSPLHFGNGTRLTVT.

Many counts were recorded for this clonotype. The chain employs TRBV20-1 and TRBJ2-7; 7 bases match TRBD1. With 4 bases clipped from V and 4 bases from J, the junction kept 4 bases outside the gene matches. Germline V lookup: CDR1 DFQATT, CDR2 SNEGSKA (reference sequence). The CDR3 contains 12 residues. This chain's CDR3 is CSATAGGYEQYF. CDR3 in DNA: TGCAGTGCTACGGCAGGGGGTTACGAGCAGTACTTC.

This clonotype was found many times. This sequence joins TRBV28 and TRBJ2-7; possibly TRBD1 or TRBD2 for D (5 bases each). Trimming shortened V by 4 bases and J by 4 bases, and 11 bases separated the two germline ends. The V gene's germline CDR1 is MDHEN and CDR2 SYDVKM. The CDR3 loop spans 13 amino acids. The CDR3 DNA is TGTGCCAGCAGTTCCGAGGGGCCATACGAGCAGTACTTC. This encodes CASSSEGPYEQYF.

There are many counts of this clonotype. CDR3 protein: CASSYGRGGRSYEQYF. CDR3 DNA sequence: TGTGCCAGCAGTTACGGACGCGGGGGCCGCTCCTACGAGCAGTACTTC. This chain connects TRBV6-5 to TRBJ2-7; possibly TRBD2 for D (7 bases). Trimming stripped 2 bases from V and 0 bases from J, with 14 bases between. The CDR3 contains 16 residues. CDR1 is MNHEY and CDR2 is SVGAGI in the germline V gene.

The V and J genes are TRBV19 and TRBJ2-6; the D is unclear. The CDR3 runs 16 residues. Germline loops: CDR1 LNHDA, CDR2 SQIVND (reference sequence). V was shortened by 7 bases and J by 0 bases, with 13 bases between the two germline ends. The CDR3 nucleotides are TGTGCCAGTAATGACATCGTAAGCTCTGGGGCCAACGTCCTGACTTTC. Protein sequence: CASNDIVSSGANVLTF.

In its sample, this clonotype was seen many times. V is TRBV29-1 and J is TRBJ1-1; no definite D call. CDR3 length: 13 residues. Germline V lookup: CDR1 SQVTM, CDR2 ANQGSEA. Trimming left V 4 bases short and J 2 bases short, with 11 bases between. DNA of the CDR3: TGCAGCGTTGCCCGGCAGATCAACACTGAAGCTTTCTTT. Translated, it gives CSVARQINTEAFF.

This clonotype has more than one count but fewer than ten. This chain links TRBV9 with TRBJ1-1, with a possible D match to TRBD1 (5 bases). Trimming pared 3 bases from V and 0 bases from J, leaving 12 bases between. The CDR3 runs to 15 residues. From germline, CDR1 is SGDLS and CDR2 YYNGEE. Here the CDR3 DNA reads TGTGCCAGCAGCGACCAGACAGTCATGAACACTGAAGCTTTCTTT. Its protein is CASSDQTVMNTEAFF.

As for this clonotype: A junction end diverges from the germline sequence, so it may reflect a read error. The chain joins TRBV5-1 to TRBJ2-5; 10 positions agree with TRBD1. The last part of the DNA fits TRBJ2-7 better; the J call may be wrong. This CDR3 is built from 15 residues. Germline V gene data show CDR1 as SGHRS and CDR2 as YFSETQ. CDR3 nucleotides: TGCACCAGCAGGCCTTCCGGGACAGGGGCCTACGAGCAGTACTTC. This encodes CTSRPSGTGAYEQYF.

This sequence joins TRBV9 and TRBJ2-7, with TRBD1 identical over 8 bases. After removal of 4 bases from V and 3 bases from J, the junction contained 12 bases not matched to a gene. In germline, CDR1 is SGDLS, CDR2 YYNGEE. The length of the CDR3 is 16 residues. The chain's CDR3 is CASSSSPGTGLYEQYF. In DNA, the CDR3 is TGTGCCAGCAGCTCCAGTCCCGGGACAGGCCTCTACGAGCAGTACTTC. Full variable domain (remainder filled in from reference TRBV9 and TRBJ2-7): DSGVTQTPKHLITATGQRVTLRCSPRSGDLSVYWYQQSLDQGLQFLIQYYNGEERAKGNILERFSAQQFPDLHSELNLSSLELGDSALYFCASSSSPGTGLYEQYFGPGTRLTVT.

This clonotype was seen a handful of times. The V call is TRBV20-1, the J call TRBJ1-1; D is unclear. V gave up 3 bases and J gave up 5 bases, with 7 bases separating them. Germline-derived CDR1 and CDR2 are DFQATT and SNEGSKA (reference sequence). CDR3 length equals 11 residues. For the CDR3, the DNA is TGCAGTGCTAGGCCAAGTACTGAAGCTTTCTTT. The encoded protein is CSARPSTEAFF.

This chain connects TRBV27 to TRBJ1-6; tentatively, D is TRBD1 (5 bases). The CDR3 spans 14 residues. V was shortened by 4 bases and J by 3 bases, with 7 bases between the two germline ends. CDR1 is MNHEY, CDR2 SMNVEV, per germline (reference sequence). CDR3 nucleotides: TGTGCCAGCAGTTGGGACGTCTATAATTCACCCCTCCACTTT. Its translation: CASSWDVYNSPLHF.

This clonotype was counted a few times. This sequence joins TRBV7-2 and TRBJ2-1; 7 bases align to TRBD2. In germline, CDR1 is SGHTA, CDR2 FQGNSA. The CDR3 has 15 amino acids. V trimming: 5 bases; J trimming: 4 bases; junction bases outside the gene matches: 8. The CDR3 DNA reads TGTGCCAGCAGCAAGACTAGCAGGGTTTACAATGAGCAGTTCTTC. This sequence encodes CASSKTSRVYNEQFF.

A remark on this clonotype: Just one base apart from a much larger clone, this may be a read error. The chain combines TRBV6-5 with TRBJ1-6; D is undetermined. This CDR3 spans 12 amino acids. From germline, CDR1 is MNHEY and CDR2 SVGAGI. CDR3 DNA sequence: TGTGTCAGCTCCGACGGTGGTTTACCCCTCCACTTT. Translation gives CVSSDGGLPLHF.

This clonotype has only a few counts. The chain joins TRBV2 to TRBJ1-4; D unresolved. The CDR3 has 13 residues. Trimming cost V 8 bases and J 5 bases, with 12 bases left between them. CDR1 is SNHLY, CDR2 FYNNEI, per germline. The CDR3, as DNA: TGTGCCAGCCTCCAGGAGATAAATGAAAAACTGTTTTTT. Its translation is CASLQEINEKLFF.

The chain uses TRBV28 and TRBJ1-2; D perhaps matches TRBD1 (5 bases). Germline V gene sequence: CDR1 MDHEN, CDR2 SYDVKM. CDR3 length: 13 amino acids. V gave up 3 bases and J gave up 8 bases, with 13 bases separating them. The CDR3 region is CASSFSGRGGYTF. The CDR3 nucleotides are TGTGCCAGCAGTTTTTCAGGGCGAGGAGGCTACACCTTC.

As regards this clonotype: This could be a read error, since a much larger clone is one nucleotide away. V gene TRBV5-1 combines with J gene TRBJ2-3; 9 nucleotides align to TRBD1. V trimming: 7 bases; J trimming: 2 bases; junction bases outside the gene matches: 11. The germline V gene encodes CDR1 SGHRS and CDR2 YFSETQ. The CDR3 covers 16 residues. Here the CDR3 reads CASGTTQGASTDTQYF. Here the CDR3 DNA reads TGCGCCAGCGGCACAACACAGGGGGCTTCCACAGATACGCAGTATTTT.

This clonotype turned up a few times. V and J are TRBV29-1 and TRBJ2-1, with D possibly TRBD1 on 6 matching bases. The CDR3 is 15 residues long. CDR1 is SQVTM, CDR2 ANQGSEA, per germline. Trimming removed 2 bases at V and 4 bases at J, with 15 bases between. CDR3 coding DNA: TGCAGCGTTGAACCCTTTGGAGGACAGTACAATGAGCAGTTCTTC. It is translated as CSVEPFGGQYNEQFF.

The rearrangement uses TRBV20-1 and TRBJ1-2; no definite D call. V lost 0 bases and J lost 3, with 11 bases in between. Per the germline V gene, CDR1 is DFQATT and CDR2 is SNEGSKA (reference sequence). The CDR3 runs 14 residues. For the CDR3, the DNA is TGCAGTGCTAGAGATCACAACTGGCACTATGGCTACACCTTC. It specifies CSARDHNWHYGYTF.

Ten or more counts support this clonotype. The genes are TRBV7-6 and TRBJ2-7; no clear D. The V and J ends lost 5 bases and 3 bases respectively, with 8 bases between them. The CDR3 runs 12 residues. CDR1 and CDR2 from the germline V gene are SGHVS and FNYEAQ. This CDR3 reads CASSLLNYEQYF. The DNA of the CDR3 is TGTGCCAGCAGCCTCCTAAACTACGAGCAGTACTTC. Together with reference TRBV7-6 and TRBJ2-7, the CDR3 gives the full variable domain: GAGVSQSPRYKVTKRGQDVALRCDPISGHVSLYWYRQALGQGPEFLTYFNYEAQQDKSGLPNDRFSAERPEGSISTLTIQRTEQRDSAMYRCASSLLNYEQYFGPGTRLTVT.

This clonotype was observed a few times. The genes are TRBV28 and TRBJ2-7; D gene ambiguous. The V gene lost 5 bases and the J gene lost 2 bases, with 10 bases spanning the gap. CDR1 and CDR2 (germline): MDHEN, SYDVKM. The CDR3 has 13 residues. The CDR3 coding sequence is TGTGCCAGCAGTACGACATCCACCTACGAGCAGTACTTC. This translates into CASSTTSTYEQYF. Drawing the rest from reference TRBV28 and TRBJ2-7, the complete variable domain is DVKVTQSSRYLVKRTGEKVFLECVQDMDHENMFWYRQDPGLGLRLIYFSYDVKMKEKGDIPEGYSVSREKKERFSLILESASTNQTSMYLCASSTTSTYEQYFGPGTRLTVT.